Presented here are 9 T cell receptor beta chains from one specimen sequenced in a study of PD-1 blockade in classical Hodgkin lymphoma (dated by TCRdb to about 2020). Libraries came from the immunoSEQ multiplex PCR assay. TCRdb took over this immuneACCESS table, retaining in-frame rearrangements with V and J assigned. Such tables are incomplete; in checked studies, under half of the missing clones stem from an unresolved V gene, and the remainder is unexplained. The sample data list around 50,000 clones, and about three quarters of these were observed just once. The biggest ten clones account for about an eighth of the sample. The sample's time point label, decoded: cycle 4 day 1 (C4D1), after more than five weeks of nivolumab. Every trial patient had relapsed following autologous stem cell transplantation, and prior brentuximab vedotin exposure was what differed among cohorts A, B and C. Specimen: peripheral blood mononuclear cells (PBMCs), collected before the fourth cycle of nivolumab. All receptors derive from a human donor with classical Hodgkin lymphoma.

The gene calls are TRBV5-4 and TRBJ2-7, with D perhaps TRBD1 (6 bases). Between the trimmed V and J ends, which lost 3 bases and 5 bases, there was a span of 6 bases. Germline V lookup: CDR1 SGHNT, CDR2 YYREEE (reference sequence). The CDR3 runs 11 residues. CDR3 nucleotides: TGTGCCAGCAGCTCAGGGGACGAGCAGTACTTC. Protein product: CASSSGDEQYF.

The chain carries TRBV4-1 and TRBJ2-5, with TRBD1 matching 8 bases. The V and J ends lost 0 bases and 2 bases, in that order; junction bases with no gene match: 5. This CDR3 contains 16 residues. Germline V gene data show CDR1 as MGHRA and CDR2 as YSYEKL. CDR3 region: CASSQDFTGGQETQYF. CDR3 coding DNA: TGCGCCAGCAGCCAAGATTTTACAGGGGGACAAGAGACCCAGTACTTC.

V and J are TRBV7-9 and TRBJ2-7; no reliable D call. Germline V gene data show CDR1 as SEHNR and CDR2 as FQNEAQ (reference sequence). The CDR3 has 14 amino acids. V lost 1 base to trimming and J lost 0 bases, with 7 bases between them. As DNA, the CDR3 is TGTGCCAGCAGCTTAGAAGGCAACTCCTACGAGCAGTACTTC. Amino acids: CASSLEGNSYEQYF.

The chain employs TRBV4-3 and TRBJ1-5; a possible D gene is TRBD1 (5 bases). Trimming stripped 1 base from V and 2 bases from J, with 12 bases between. The CDR3 runs to 16 residues. Germline-derived CDR1 and CDR2 are LGHNA and YSLEER. The DNA of the CDR3 is TGCGCCAGCAGCCAAGCCGTGGCAGGGCGCAATCAGCCCCAGCATTTT. This encodes CASSQAVAGRNQPQHF.

This clone has a handful of counts. The CDR3 nucleotides are TGTGCCAGCAGTGAAGAGGGGGTGGTTGGCTACACCTTC. It translates to CASSEEGVVGYTF. The genes are TRBV2 and TRBJ1-2; D is possibly TRBD1 (6 bases). Per the germline V gene, CDR1 is SNHLY and CDR2 is FYNNEI. Trimming removed 1 base from V and 7 bases from J, with 10 bases in between. This CDR3 comprises 13 residues.

This chain joins TRBV11-3 and TRBJ1-2, with TRBD1 matching over 7 bases. Germline assignment: CDR1 SGHNT and CDR2 YENEEA. The CDR3 is 14 amino acids. Trimming removed 2 bases from V and 4 bases from J; junction bases left unmatched: 4. The CDR3 loop is CASSLYQGGYGYTF. In nucleotides, the CDR3 is TGTGCCAGCAGCTTATACCAGGGGGGCTATGGCTACACCTTC.

The gene calls are TRBV5-1 and TRBJ1-2; possibly TRBD1 for D (5 bases). Trimming shortened V by 4 bases and J by 4 bases, and 11 bases separated the two germline ends. CDR1 and CDR2 (germline): SGHRS, YFSETQ. The CDR3 contains 13 residues. The CDR3 DNA reads TGCGCCAGCAGCATCGGGACGACCTATGGCTACACCTTC. Its translation: CASSIGTTYGYTF. The variable domain in full, with the rest retrieved from reference TRBV5-1 and TRBJ1-2, is KAGVTQTPRYLIKTRGQQVTLSCSPISGHRSVSWYQQTPGQGLQFLFEYFSETQRNKGNFPGRFSGRQFSNSRSEMNVSTLELGDSALYLCASSIGTTYGYTFGSGTRLTVV.

The chain is built from TRBV7-2 and TRBJ2-3; D is possibly TRBD2 (6 bases). The CDR3 loop spans 15 amino acids. The V end was cut by 5 bases, the J end by 1 base, with 13 bases between. Germline CDR1 and CDR2: SGHTA and FQGNSA. As DNA, the CDR3 is TGTGCCAGCAGCGCCCATCCTAGCGGCACAGATACGCAGTATTTT. It codes for CASSAHPSGTDTQYF. Looking up the rest from reference TRBV7-2 and TRBJ2-3 gives the full variable domain: GAGVSQSPSNKVTEKGKDVELRCDPISGHTALYWYRQSLGQGLEFLIYFQGNSAPDKSGLPSDRFSAERTGGSVSTLTIQRTQQEDSAVYLCASSAHPSGTDTQYFGPGTRLTVL.

The chain has TRBV5-1 and TRBJ2-2; 14 bases are shared with TRBD2. After removal of 3 bases from V and 4 bases from J, the junction contained 2 bases not matched to a gene. CDR1 and CDR2 (germline): SGHRS, YFSETQ. CDR3 length: 16 residues. CDR3 region: CASSSGLAGATGELFF. The CDR3, as DNA: TGCGCCAGCAGCTCGGGACTAGCGGGAGCCACCGGGGAGCTGTTTTTT.